The 10 T cell receptor beta chains reported below all come from one sample, sequenced in a study of blood T cell repertoires in COVID-19. Sequencing was performed with immunoSEQ multiplex PCR; in TCRdb, only in-frame clones are kept and a portion is missing. The repertoire holds 250,000 or so clones, with approximately 86% as singletons. The specimen sequenced was peripheral blood. All receptors derive from a woman between 55 and 75 years old with COVID-19, enrolled during active disease.

This chain joins TRBV27 and TRBJ1-5, with 8 bases lining up with TRBD1. Trimming took 6 bases from V and 4 from J; bases not matched to a gene: 8. Germline-derived CDR1 and CDR2 are MNHEY and SMNVEV (reference sequence). CDR3 length: 15 amino acids. For the CDR3, the DNA is TGTGCCAGCAGAACTCAGGGGGCTGGTAATCAGCCCCAGCATTTT. The encoded protein is CASRTQGAGNQPQHF.

This chain joins TRBV27 and TRBJ2-7; no reliable D call. This CDR3 has 11 amino acids. CDR1 MNHEY and CDR2 SMNVEV come from the germline V gene (reference sequence). Trimming took 8 bases from V and 3 from J, leaving 8 bases between them. The chain's CDR3 is CASRLLYEQYF. CDR3 DNA: TGTGCCAGCCGACTCCTCTACGAGCAGTACTTC.

This clone turned up a few times. The gene calls are TRBV19 and TRBJ1-4; unclear D gene. The CDR3 has 14 residues. Per germline, CDR1 LNHDA and CDR2 SQIVND (reference sequence). V lost 4 bases and J 7 bases, leaving 13 bases between the germline ends. CDR3 protein: CASSNPGSGEKLFF. DNA for the CDR3: TGTGCCAGTAGTAACCCCGGGTCGGGTGAAAAACTGTTTTTT.

The chain uses TRBV5-6 and TRBJ2-7, with TRBD1 as a possible D gene (5 bases). Germline V gene sequence: CDR1 SGHDT, CDR2 YYEEEE. V lost 1 base and J 7 bases, leaving 15 bases between the germline ends. There are 14 residues in the CDR3. CDR3 protein: CASSLRVPGLEQYF. The CDR3 bases are TGTGCCAGCAGCTTGAGGGTTCCAGGGTTGGAGCAGTACTTC.

The J gene is TRBJ2-3, the V gene TRBV30, with 7 positions matching TRBD2. In germline, CDR1 is GTSNPN, CDR2 SVGIG (reference sequence). V shed 0 bases and J 0 bases; nucleotides not matched to a gene: 3. CDR3 size: 15 residues. The CDR3 DNA follows: TGTGCCTGGAGTGTACTAGCGACTAGCACAGATACGCAGTATTTT. Its translation: CAWSVLATSTDTQYF.

The rearrangement links TRBV6-5 to TRBJ1-2; 10 nucleotides align to TRBD1. The ends lost 10 bases at V and 5 bases at J; junction bases unmatched: 13. CDR1 is MNHEY, CDR2 SVGAGI, per germline. The CDR3 length is 15 residues. The CDR3 DNA follows: TGTGCCACCAGGACCGAACTGGGACAGGGGTATGGCTACACCTTC. This codes for CATRTELGQGYGYTF.

The gene calls are TRBV7-6 and TRBJ1-4, with TRBD1 identical over 10 bases. The V gene's germline CDR1 is SGHVS and CDR2 FNYEAQ. The CDR3 consists of 16 residues. Losses at the gene ends were 4 bases for V and 3 bases for J; bases not matched to a gene: 5. CDR3 coding DNA: TGTGCCAGCAGCTCGATGACAGGGGGCCCTAATGAAAAACTGTTTTTT. Amino acid sequence: CASSSMTGGPNEKLFF.

The gene calls are TRBV10-1 and TRBJ2-3; 7 bases match TRBD2. Trimming cost V 6 bases and J 4 bases; bases outside gene matches: 4. Germline V lookup: CDR1 WNHNN, CDR2 SYGVQD (reference sequence). The CDR3 length is 13 residues. As DNA, the CDR3 is TGCGCCAGCAGCCTTGGGGGGGCAGATACGCAGTATTTT. Translation gives CASSLGGADTQYF.

J is TRBJ2-7 and V is TRBV18, with TRBD2 matching over 8 bases. This CDR3 comprises 18 residues. V trimming: 3 bases; J trimming: 5 bases; junction bases outside the gene matches: 18. Germline V lookup: CDR1 KGHSH, CDR2 LQKENI. CDR3 in amino acids: CASSPVGPSGSSVHEQYF. The CDR3 DNA reads as TGTGCCAGCTCACCGGTCGGTCCGAGCGGGAGTTCTGTCCACGAGCAGTACTTC. The complete variable domain, with remaining parts taken from reference TRBV18 and TRBJ2-7, reads NAGVMQNPRHLVRRRGQEARLRCSPMKGHSHVYWYRQLPEEGLKFMVYLQKENIIDESGMPKERFSAEFPKEGPSILRIQQVVRGDSAAYFCASSPVGPSGSSVHEQYFGPGTRLTVT.

The chain employs TRBV20-1 and TRBJ1-1; D not certain. Germline V lookup: CDR1 DFQATT, CDR2 SNEGSKA (reference sequence). V was cut by 4 bases and J by 5 bases, with 8 bases left in between. This CDR3 contains 11 residues. CDR3 nucleotides: TGCAGTGCTACAGTCAGGACTGAAGCTTTCTTT. Translated: CSATVRTEAFF.